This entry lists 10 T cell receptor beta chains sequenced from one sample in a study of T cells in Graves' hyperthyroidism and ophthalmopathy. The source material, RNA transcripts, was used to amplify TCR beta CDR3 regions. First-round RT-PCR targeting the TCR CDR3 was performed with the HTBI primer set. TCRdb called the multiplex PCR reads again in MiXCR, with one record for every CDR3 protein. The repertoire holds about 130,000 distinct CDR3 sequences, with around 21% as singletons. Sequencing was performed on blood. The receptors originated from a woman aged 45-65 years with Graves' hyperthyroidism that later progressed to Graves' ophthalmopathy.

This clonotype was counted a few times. The CDR3 DNA follows: TGTGCCAGCAGCGGAGGGACAGGGGGCTTCAAGGCCTACGAGCAGTACTTC. It codes for CASSGGTGGFKAYEQYF. This rearrangement joins TRBV5-5 to TRBJ2-7; 12 nucleotides align to TRBD1. The germline V gene has CDR1 SGHKS and CDR2 YYEKEE (reference sequence). The ends lost 4 bases at V and 2 bases at J; junction bases unmatched: 10. The CDR3 runs 17 residues.

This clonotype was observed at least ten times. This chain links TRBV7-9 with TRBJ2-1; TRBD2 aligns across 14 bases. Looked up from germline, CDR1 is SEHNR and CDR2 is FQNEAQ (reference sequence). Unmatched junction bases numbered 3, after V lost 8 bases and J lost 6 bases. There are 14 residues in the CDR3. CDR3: CASGGTSGSNEQFF. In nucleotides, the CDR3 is TGTGCCAGCGGCGGGACTAGCGGGAGCAATGAGCAGTTCTTC.

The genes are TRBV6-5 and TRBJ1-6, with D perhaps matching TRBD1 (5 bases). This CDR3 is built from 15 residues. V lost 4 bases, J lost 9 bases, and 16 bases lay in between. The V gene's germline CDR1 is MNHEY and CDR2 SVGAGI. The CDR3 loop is CASSSGTLGGSPLHF. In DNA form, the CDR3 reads TGTGCCAGCAGTTCCGGGACCTTAGGAGGTTCACCCCTCCACTTT.

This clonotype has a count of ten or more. Here the CDR3 reads CASSRGLAGVGDTQYF. The CDR3 DNA reads as TGTGCCAGCAGCCGGGGACTAGCGGGAGTTGGAGATACGCAGTATTTT. V is TRBV7-9 and J is TRBJ2-3; 14 bases map to TRBD2. This CDR3 is built from 16 residues. The J segment lost 5 bases and the V segment lost 5 bases, leaving 6 bases of the junction unmatched. The germline V gene encodes CDR1 SEHNR and CDR2 FQNEAQ (reference sequence).

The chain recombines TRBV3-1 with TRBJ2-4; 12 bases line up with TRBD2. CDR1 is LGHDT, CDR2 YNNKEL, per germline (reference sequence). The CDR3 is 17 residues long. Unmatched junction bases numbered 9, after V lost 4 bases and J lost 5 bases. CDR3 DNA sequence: TGTGCCAGCAGCCGGCGGACTAGCGGGACCGGGGAAAACATTCAGTACTTC. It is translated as CASSRRTSGTGENIQYF.

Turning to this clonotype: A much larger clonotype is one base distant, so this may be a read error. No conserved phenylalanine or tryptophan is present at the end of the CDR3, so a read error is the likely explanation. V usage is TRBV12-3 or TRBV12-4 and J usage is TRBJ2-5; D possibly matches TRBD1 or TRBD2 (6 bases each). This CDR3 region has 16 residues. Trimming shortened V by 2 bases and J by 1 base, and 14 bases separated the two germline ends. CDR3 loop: CASSLSQGGPQETQYL. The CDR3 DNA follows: TGTGCCAGCAGTTTAAGTCAAGGGGGGCCCCAAGAGACCCAGTACCTC.

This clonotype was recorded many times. The CDR3 loop reads CASNDRAGQFF. In nucleotides, the CDR3 is TGTGCCAGCAACGACCGCGCGGGGCAGTTCTTC. This chain joins TRBV2 and TRBJ2-1, with D maybe TRBD2 (5 bases). The ends were cut back, 7 bases at V and 12 bases at J, with 13 bases in the middle. This CDR3 contains 11 residues. Germline lookup yields CDR1 SNHLY and CDR2 FYNNEI. Supplemented by reference TRBV2 and TRBJ2-1, the full variable domain reads EPEVTQTPSHQVTQMGQEVILRCVPISNHLYFYWYRQILGQKVEFLVSFYNNEISEKSEIFDDQFSVERPDGSNFTLKIRSTKLEDSAMYFCASNDRAGQFFGPGTRLTVL.

CDR3 nucleotides: TGTGCCAGCAGCCCCCTAACAAGGATTGGAGTGGGCTATGAGCAGTTCTTC. Translation gives CASSPLTRIGVGYEQFF. This chain uses TRBV7-8 with TRBJ2-1; no definite D call. The V end lost 5 bases, the J end lost 8 bases, and 25 bases lay between the germline ends. The CDR3 spans 17 residues. Germline V CDR1 and CDR2: SGHVS, FQNEAQ.

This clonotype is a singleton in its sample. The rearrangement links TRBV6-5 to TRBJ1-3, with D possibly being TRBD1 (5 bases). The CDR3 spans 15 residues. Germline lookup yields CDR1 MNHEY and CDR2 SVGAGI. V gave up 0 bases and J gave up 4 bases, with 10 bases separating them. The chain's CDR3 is CASSYSGGTGNTIYF. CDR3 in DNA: TGTGCCAGCAGTTACTCGGGGGGTACAGGAAACACCATATATTTT.

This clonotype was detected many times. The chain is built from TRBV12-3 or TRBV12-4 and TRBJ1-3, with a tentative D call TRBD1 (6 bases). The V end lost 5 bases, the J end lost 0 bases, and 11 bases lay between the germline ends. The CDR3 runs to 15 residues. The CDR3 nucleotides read TGTGCCAGCAGTCAGGACAGTTCCTCTGGAAACACCATATATTTT. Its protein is CASSQDSSSGNTIYF.